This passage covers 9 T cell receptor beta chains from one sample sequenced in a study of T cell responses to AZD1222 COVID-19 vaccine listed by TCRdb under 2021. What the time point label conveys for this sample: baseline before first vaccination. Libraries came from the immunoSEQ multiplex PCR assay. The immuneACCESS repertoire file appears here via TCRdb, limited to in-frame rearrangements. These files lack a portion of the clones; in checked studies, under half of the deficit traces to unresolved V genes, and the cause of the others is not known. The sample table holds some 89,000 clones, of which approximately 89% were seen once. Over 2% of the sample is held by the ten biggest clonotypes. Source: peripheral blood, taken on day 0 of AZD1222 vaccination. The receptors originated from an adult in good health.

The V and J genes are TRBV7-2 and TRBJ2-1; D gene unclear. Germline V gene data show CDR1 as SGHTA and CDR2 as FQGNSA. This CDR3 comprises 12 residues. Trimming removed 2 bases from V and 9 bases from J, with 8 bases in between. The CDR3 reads CASSLLRTEQFF. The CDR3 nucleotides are TGTGCCAGCAGCTTACTGAGGACTGAGCAGTTCTTC.

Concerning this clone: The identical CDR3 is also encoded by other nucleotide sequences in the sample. This CDR3 is CASSTGSSYEQYF. The CDR3 bases are TGTGCCAGCTCGACAGGGAGCTCCTACGAGCAGTACTTC. This chain uses TRBV18 with TRBJ2-7, with 7 bases lining up with TRBD1. There are 13 residues in the CDR3. Germline CDR1 reads KGHSH; CDR2 reads LQKENI. Trimming at V came to 6 bases and at J to 0 bases, leaving 2 bases not matched to a gene.

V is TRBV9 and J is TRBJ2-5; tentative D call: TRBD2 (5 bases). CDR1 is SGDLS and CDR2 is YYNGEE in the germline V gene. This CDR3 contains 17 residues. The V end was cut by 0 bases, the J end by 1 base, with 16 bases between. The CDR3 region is CASSVGSSGILQETQYF. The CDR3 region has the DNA TGTGCCAGCAGCGTAGGGTCATCGGGGATACTCCAAGAGACCCAGTACTTC.

CDR3 loop: CASSPGGTSLGQETQYF. DNA of the CDR3: TGCGCCAGCAGCCCGGGAGGGACGAGTTTAGGCCAAGAGACCCAGTACTTC. This chain joins TRBV5-1 and TRBJ2-5; TRBD2 matches at 8 bases. Germline CDR1 and CDR2: SGHRS and YFSETQ. The trim removed 4 bases at V and 1 base at J, leaving 12 bases unmatched. The CDR3 is made up of 17 amino acids.

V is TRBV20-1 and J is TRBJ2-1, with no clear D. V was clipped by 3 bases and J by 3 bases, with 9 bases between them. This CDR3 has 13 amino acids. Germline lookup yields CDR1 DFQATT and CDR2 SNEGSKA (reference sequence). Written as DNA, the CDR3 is TGCAGTGCTAGTTACCTTAGCTACAATGAGCAGTTCTTC. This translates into CSASYLSYNEQFF.

This chain's CDR3 is CASSLDREVNVLTF. The CDR3 DNA follows: TGTGCCAGCAGCTTGGACAGGGAGGTCAACGTCCTGACTTTC. The chain employs TRBV5-6 and TRBJ2-6, with D perhaps matching TRBD1 or TRBD2 (6 bases each). Germline-derived CDR1 and CDR2 are SGHDT and YYEEEE. Trimming took 0 bases from V and 9 from J, leaving 10 bases between them. The CDR3 loop spans 14 amino acids.

This chain's CDR3 is CASSPQTANSGNTIYF. The CDR3, as DNA: TGTGCCAGCAGCCCCCAGACAGCCAACTCTGGAAACACCATATATTTT. The chain is built from TRBV7-9 and TRBJ1-3; possible D gene TRBD1, 5 bases. Germline V gene lookup returns CDR1 SEHNR and CDR2 FQNEAQ (reference sequence). V was cut by 5 bases and J by 0 bases, with 14 bases left in between. This CDR3 region has 16 residues.

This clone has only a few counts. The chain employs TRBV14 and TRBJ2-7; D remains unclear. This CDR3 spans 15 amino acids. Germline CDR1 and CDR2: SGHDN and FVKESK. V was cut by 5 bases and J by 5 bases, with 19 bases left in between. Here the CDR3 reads CASSKRGDALDEQYF. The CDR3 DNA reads TGTGCCAGCAGCAAGCGTGGGGATGCCCTCGACGAGCAGTACTTC.

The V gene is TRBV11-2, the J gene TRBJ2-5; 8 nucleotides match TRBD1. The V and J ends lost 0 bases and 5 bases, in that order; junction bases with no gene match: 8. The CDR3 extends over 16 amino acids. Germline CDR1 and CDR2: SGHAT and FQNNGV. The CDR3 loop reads CASSLDPGGAYETQYF. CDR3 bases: TGTGCCAGCAGCTTAGATCCAGGGGGCGCGTATGAGACCCAGTACTTC. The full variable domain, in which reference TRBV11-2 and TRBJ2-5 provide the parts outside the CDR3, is EAGVAQSPRYKIIEKRQSVAFWCNPISGHATLYWYQQILGQGPKLLIQFQNNGVVDDSQLPKDRFSAERLKGVDSTLKIQPAKLEDSAVYLCASSLDPGGAYETQYFGPGTRLLVL.